This note documents a single TCR beta chain sequence. Its matching antigen is unknown. Primers: 60 Vbeta forward and 13 Jbeta reverse. Source study methods: There were tens of millions of unique TCR beta chains by a later count, and 8.5 million to 14 million of them were shared. Clones were sequenced by immunoSEQ multiplex PCR, and TCRdb holds only the in-frame ones, with some missing. The V and J calls and clone size come from that table; D and trimming were worked out from the DNA. The data show 90,000 to 100,000 clones, 76% seen once. These data originate in a study of cytomegalovirus exposure and HLA in healthy donors. General study points: Later genetic work tied a missense DCLRE1C variant to beta-chain V and J trimming. The study recorded 160 or so TCR beta chains that were cytomegalovirus-associated. Roughly even sequencing depth across donors was the assumption behind the presence/absence analyses.

Trimming at V came to 4 bases and at J to 3 bases, leaving 7 bases not matched to a gene. Germline V lookup: CDR1 SGHDT, CDR2 YYEEEE. CDR3 size: 14 residues. The sequencing sample was made of PBMCs. This chain links TRBV5-6 with TRBJ2-7; TRBD1 matches 7 bases. The clonotype was recovered from a man in his forties in good health and CMV-seronegative. The CDR3 region has the DNA TGTGCCAGCAGCCTCGGGACAGCCGACTACGAGCAGTACTTC. It encodes CASSLGTADYEQYF.